One sample yielded the 18 T cell receptor beta chains listed below, sequenced in a study of blood T cell repertoires in COVID-19. Sequencing used immunoSEQ multiplex PCR; TCRdb keeps in-frame clones, though not all of them. Of 60,000 or so clones detected, around 74% appear once; the ten largest clones hold about 30%. The material sequenced was peripheral blood. Every receptor here comes from a woman over 75 with acute or convalescent COVID-19.

V is TRBV18 and J is TRBJ2-1; tentatively, D is TRBD1 (7 bases). V was cut by 3 bases and J by 9 bases, with 12 bases left in between. Germline V gene sequence: CDR1 KGHSH, CDR2 LQKENI. The CDR3 is 13 amino acids. The CDR3 DNA reads as TGTGCCAGCTCACCCCAGGGGGACTTTGAGCAGTTCTTC. Residues: CASSPQGDFEQFF.

This chain links TRBV12-5 with TRBJ1-1, with 10 bases matching TRBD1. The CDR3 runs to 14 residues. J lost 3 bases, V lost 6 bases, and 4 bases had no gene match. Germline V CDR1 and CDR2: LGHNT, FRNRAP. The CDR3, as DNA: TGTGCTAGTGGCACGGACAGGGGGTACACTGAAGCTTTCTTT. Its protein is CASGTDRGYTEAFF.

The chain recombines TRBV4-1 with TRBJ2-3; 10 bases are shared with TRBD1. CDR3 size: 16 residues. V was pared by 6 bases and J by 4 bases, with 10 bases of the junction left unmatched. Germline values: CDR1 MGHRA, CDR2 YSYEKL. This CDR3 is CASSPTGTGVADTQYF. As DNA, the CDR3 is TGCGCCAGCAGTCCCACAGGGACAGGGGTAGCAGATACGCAGTATTTT.

The V and J genes are TRBV21-1 and TRBJ2-5; no DNA check was done on the table's D call, TRBD2. TRBV21-1 is tagged as a pseudogene. The CDR3 length is 18 residues. The CDR3 DNA is TGTGCCAGCAGCAAAACGCGTCGGCGGGAGGCTCTCTTGGGGACCCAGTACTTC. Protein sequence: CASSKTRRREALLGTQYF.

The V gene is TRBV10-3, the J gene TRBJ2-2, with TRBD2 matching 8 bases. The germline V gene encodes CDR1 ENHRY and CDR2 SYGVKD. Trimming removed 8 bases from V and 5 bases from J; junction bases left unmatched: 13. This CDR3 has 16 amino acids. The CDR3 nucleotides read TGTGCCATCGCGGCATCTGGGACTAGTGGAACCGGGGAGCTGTTTTTT. Protein: CAIAASGTSGTGELFF.

The chain links TRBV5-4 to TRBJ2-2; 15 bases map to TRBD2. The CDR3 consists of 18 residues. Trimming cost V 0 bases and J 6 bases; bases outside gene matches: 6. Germline CDR1 SGHNT, CDR2 YYREEE (reference sequence). The CDR3 loop is CASSLVRTSGRAPGELFF. The CDR3 bases are TGTGCCAGCAGCTTGGTCCGGACTAGCGGGAGGGCCCCCGGGGAGCTGTTTTTT. Full variable domain (missing parts from reference TRBV5-4 and TRBJ2-2): ETGVTQSPTHLIKTRGQQVTLRCSSQSGHNTVSWYQQALGQGPQFIFQYYREEENGRGNFPPRFSGLQFPNYSSELNVNALELDDSALYLCASSLVRTSGRAPGELFFGEGSRLTVL.

This rearrangement joins TRBV4-1 to TRBJ2-1; TRBD1 is a possible D gene (6 bases). This CDR3 comprises 16 residues. Trimming removed 7 bases at V and 4 bases at J, with 20 bases between. Looked up from germline, CDR1 is MGHRA and CDR2 is YSYEKL. The CDR3 coding sequence is TGCGCCAGCATCCTAACAGGGAATGGGGTATACAATGAGCAGTTCTTC. Translating it yields CASILTGNGVYNEQFF.

The rearrangement joins TRBV5-1 to TRBJ1-3; D is undetermined. This CDR3 spans 15 amino acids. Trimming cost V 6 bases and J 0 bases, with 13 bases left between them. CDR1 is SGHRS, CDR2 YFSETQ, per germline. CDR3 sequence: CASTLTGSSGNTIYF. The DNA of the CDR3 is TGCGCCAGCACCCTGACGGGAAGCTCTGGAAACACCATATATTTT.

This chain joins TRBV5-8 and TRBJ2-3; a possible D gene is TRBD1 (5 bases). The CDR3 covers 17 residues. The germline CDR1 and CDR2 sequences are SGHTS and YDEGEE. Trimming took off 4 bases at V and 0 bases at J, with 18 bases between the two ends. The CDR3 region is CASSLNRRSPSTDTQYF. CDR3 in DNA: TGTGCCAGCAGCCTGAACAGGCGGAGCCCTAGCACAGATACGCAGTATTTT. Filled out from reference TRBV5-8 and TRBJ2-3, the complete variable domain reads EAGVTQSPTHLIKTRGQQATLRCSPISGHTSVYWYQQALGLGLQFLLWYDEGEERNRGNFPPRFSGRQFPNYSSELNVNALELEDSALYLCASSLNRRSPSTDTQYFGPGTRLTVL.

The rearrangement uses TRBV19 and TRBJ1-1, with 10 bases lining up with TRBD1. CDR3 length equals 17 residues. The V segment lost 7 bases and the J segment 0 bases; nucleotides outside the gene matches: 11. Germline CDR1 and CDR2: LNHDA and SQIVND (reference sequence). DNA for the CDR3: TGTGCCAGTAAGGCTAGGGACAGGGGAAATTTGAACACTGAAGCTTTCTTT. It specifies CASKARDRGNLNTEAFF.

The chain carries TRBV12-5 and TRBJ1-3, with D maybe TRBD1 (5 bases). CDR1 and CDR2 from the germline V gene are LGHNT and FRNRAP. This CDR3 region has 14 residues. V shed 9 bases and J shed 2 bases, with 14 bases lying between them. The CDR3: CARKRRGTGNTIYF. The DNA for the CDR3 is TGTGCTAGAAAGAGGCGGGGGACTGGAAACACCATATATTTT.

The chain is built from TRBV5-4 and TRBJ2-7; 7 bases agree with TRBD1. The V gene end was trimmed by 0 bases and the J gene end by 5 bases; junction bases not matched to a gene: 11. Per germline, CDR1 SGHNT and CDR2 YYREEE (reference sequence). CDR3 length: 16 amino acids. The CDR3 reads CASSLAVKTGSNEQYF. The CDR3 nucleotides are TGTGCCAGCAGCTTGGCCGTGAAGACAGGGTCCAACGAGCAGTACTTC.

This chain connects TRBV6-2 or TRBV6-3 to TRBJ1-1; D is undetermined. The CDR3 totals 13 residues. The germline V gene encodes CDR1 MNHEY and CDR2 SVGEGT. The V and J ends lost 2 bases and 1 base respectively, with 5 bases between them. In nucleotides, the CDR3 is TGTGCCAGCAGTTACGTAGAGAACACTGAAGCTTTCTTT. Its translation is CASSYVENTEAFF.

The rearrangement joins TRBV4-2 to TRBJ2-3, with TRBD2 matching 12 bases. The germline V gene encodes CDR1 LGHNA and CDR2 YNFKEQ. Trimming at V came to 1 base and at J to 3 bases, leaving 2 bases not matched to a gene. The CDR3 has 16 residues. The CDR3 spells CASSQVTSGRTDTQYF. CDR3 DNA sequence: TGTGCCAGCAGCCAAGTAACTAGCGGGAGGACAGATACGCAGTATTTT.

The chain links TRBV11-3 to TRBJ2-2; a weak D match, TRBD2 (5 bases). Trimming took 4 bases from V and 2 from J, leaving 11 bases between them. Germline V gene lookup returns CDR1 SGHNT and CDR2 YENEEA. The CDR3 is 15 amino acids. This CDR3 is CASSSRTVNTGELFF. CDR3 sequence (DNA): TGTGCCAGCAGCTCCCGGACTGTCAACACCGGGGAGCTGTTTTTT.

The chain couples TRBV29-1 to TRBJ1-1, with TRBD1 as a possible D gene (6 bases). Germline V gives CDR1 SQVTM, CDR2 ANQGSEA. The CDR3 runs to 13 residues. V lost 4 bases and J 0 bases, leaving 9 bases between the germline ends. The CDR3 bases are TGCAGCGTTGGAGGGACATTGAACACTGAAGCTTTCTTT. Translation gives CSVGGTLNTEAFF.

J is TRBJ2-7 and V is TRBV2; D remains unclear. The CDR3 length is 15 residues. V lost 4 bases and J 2 bases, leaving 15 bases between the germline ends. Germline V gives CDR1 SNHLY, CDR2 FYNNEI. The CDR3 spells CASSGRRDLPYEQYF. Here the CDR3 DNA reads TGTGCCAGCAGTGGGAGACGAGACTTACCCTACGAGCAGTACTTC.

This clone was counted ten times or more. The chain is built from TRBV14 and TRBJ1-4, with TRBD1 matching 10 bases. Germline V lookup: CDR1 SGHDN, CDR2 FVKESK. The CDR3 contains 17 residues. J was trimmed by 0 bases and V by 4 bases; bases with no gene match: 5. The CDR3 protein is CASSLRDRGPTNEKLFF. CDR3 DNA sequence: TGTGCCAGCAGCCTCCGGGACAGGGGACCAACTAATGAAAAACTGTTTTTT.